Given below is one T cell receptor beta chain in context. The antigen remains unidentified. The data belong to a study of shared clonotypes between healthy human individuals. Points from the study as a whole: Clonotype sharing among donors likely depends on sequencing depth.

TCRdb's copy holds only in-frame clones and misses some; the assay was immunoSEQ multiplex PCR. There are a few million clones in the sample; approximately 95% occur only once, and approximately 0.13% lies in the top ten. This CDR3 region has 15 residues. The V segment lost 4 bases and the J segment 7 bases; nucleotides outside the gene matches: 9. CDR1 is SGHDT and CDR2 is YYEEEE in the germline V gene. V gene TRBV5-6 combines with J gene TRBJ2-2, with 8 bases lining up with TRBD1. The TCR originated in a man aged 18 to 29 in good health. The source material was naive CD4+ T cells sorted from blood. Subset here: CD45RA+ positively selected. CDR3 in amino acids: CASSPGTGGNGELFF. CDR3 nucleotides: TGTGCCAGCAGCCCTGGGACAGGTGGGAACGGGGAGCTGTTTTTT.